This TCR beta chain was found in a study of a mutant IDH1 vaccine in newly diagnosed glioma. In the study overall: Patients received vaccination from 4-6 weeks after radiotherapy alone, or with temozolomide cycles. Pretreatment consisted of radiotherapy, temozolomide, or both, with most receiving both.

Germline V CDR1 and CDR2: MNHEY, SVGAGI. The length of the CDR3 is 14 residues. The J segment lost 3 bases and the V segment lost 7 bases, leaving 4 bases of the junction unmatched. Worth noting for this clone: Its antigen is not known.

The time point was: week 5, during vaccination. All doses held 300 ug of mutant IDH1 20-mer peptide, with topical imiquimod. Repertoires were generated with immunoSEQ multiplex PCR, while TCRdb's copy carries only in-frame clones and drops some. The data hold tens of thousands of clones, with more than 85% observed a single time. Sequences were derived from PBMCs, sampled from a glioma patient whose treatment included an IDH1 peptide vaccine. The chain links TRBV6-5 to TRBJ2-2; 8 bases fit TRBD1. The receptor's source is a woman aged 45-60 years with glioma. The CDR3 sequence: CASTRGLDTGELFF. The CDR3 DNA reads as TGTGCCAGCACCAGGGGGCTGGACACCGGGGAGCTGTTTTTT.